This T cell receptor (beta chain) was sequenced for a study of early T cells in non-severe SARS-CoV-2 infection. About the research overall: Sequencing input comprised bulk RNA from unsorted whole blood; chain pairing was not available.

Germline-derived CDR1 and CDR2 are SQVTM and ANQGSEA. The CDR3 has 11 residues. The germline V and J ends were trimmed by 7 bases and 9 bases, with 13 bases remaining between them. Attachment of unique molecular identifiers to individual cDNA molecules was performed. In TCRdb, the 5' RACE reads were re-called with MiXCR into one record per CDR3 protein. The sample holds tens of thousands of distinct CDR3 sequences; roughly 5.7% are singletons and the top ten take 7.8%. The sample holds a few counts of this clonotype. This TCR derives from an adult who was a healthcare worker with PCR-confirmed SARS-CoV-2 infection or an uninfected control (not recorded which). J is TRBJ2-1 and V is TRBV29-1; the D gene is possibly TRBD1 (6 bases). The sequenced sample was whole blood. The CDR3 sequence is CSARGLGEQFF. CDR3 DNA sequence: TGCAGCGCCAGGGGTCTGGGTGAGCAGTTCTTC.